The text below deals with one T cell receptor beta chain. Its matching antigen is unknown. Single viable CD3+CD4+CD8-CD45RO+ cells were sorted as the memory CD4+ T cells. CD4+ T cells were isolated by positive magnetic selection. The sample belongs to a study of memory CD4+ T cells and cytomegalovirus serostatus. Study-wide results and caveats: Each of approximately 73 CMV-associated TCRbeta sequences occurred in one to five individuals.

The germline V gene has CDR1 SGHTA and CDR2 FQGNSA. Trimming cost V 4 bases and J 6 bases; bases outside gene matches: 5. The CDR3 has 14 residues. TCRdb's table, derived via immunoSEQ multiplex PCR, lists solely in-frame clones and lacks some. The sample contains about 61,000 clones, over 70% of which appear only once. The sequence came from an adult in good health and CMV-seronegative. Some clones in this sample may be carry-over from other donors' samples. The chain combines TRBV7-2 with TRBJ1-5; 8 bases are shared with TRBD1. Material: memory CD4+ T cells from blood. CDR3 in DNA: TGTGCCAGCAGCTCCCAGGGGGCTGGTCAGCCCCAGCATTTT. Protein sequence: CASSSQGAGQPQHF.